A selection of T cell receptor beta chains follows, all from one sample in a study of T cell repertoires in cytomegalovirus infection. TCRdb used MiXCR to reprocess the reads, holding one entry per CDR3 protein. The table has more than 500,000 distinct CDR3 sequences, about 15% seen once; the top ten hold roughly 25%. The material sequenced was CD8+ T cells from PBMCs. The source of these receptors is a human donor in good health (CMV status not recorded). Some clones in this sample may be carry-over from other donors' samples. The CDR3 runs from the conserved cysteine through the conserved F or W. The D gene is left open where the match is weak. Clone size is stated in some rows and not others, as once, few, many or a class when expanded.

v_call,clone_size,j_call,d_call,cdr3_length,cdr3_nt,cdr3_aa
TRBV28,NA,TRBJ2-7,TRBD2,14,TGTGCCAGCCAACCCTACGGGAGGGCCGAGCAGCAGTACTTC,CASQPYGRAEQQYF
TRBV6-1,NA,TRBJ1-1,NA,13,TGTGCCAGCACGCTCAAGGGGCGAACTGAAGCTTTCTTT,CASTLKGRTEAFF
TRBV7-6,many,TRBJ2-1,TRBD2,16,TGTGCCAGCAGCTTAGAAGTGGCGGGAGCGAGGAATGAGCAGTTCTTC,CASSLEVAGARNEQFF
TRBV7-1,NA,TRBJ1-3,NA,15,TGTGCCGGCAGCTCAGATTGGCAGGCTGGAAACACCATATATTTT,CAGSSDWQAGNTIYF
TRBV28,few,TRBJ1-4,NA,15,TGTGCCAGCAGGGGGGGGACCGCCAGCAATGAAAAACTGTTTTTT,CASRGGTASNEKLFF
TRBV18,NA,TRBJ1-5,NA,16,TGTGCCAGCTCACCACGAAGACTGAATAGCAATCAGCCCCAGCATTTT,CASSPRRLNSNQPQHF
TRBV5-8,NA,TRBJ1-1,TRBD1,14,TGTGCCAGCAGCTTGGTGGGACAGGGCCTAGAAGCTTTCTTT,CASSLVGQGLEAFF
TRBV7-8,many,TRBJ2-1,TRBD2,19,TGTGCCAGCAGCTCGGGACTAGCGGGAGTTCTAGGCTCCTACAATGAGCAGTTCTTC,CASSSGLAGVLGSYNEQFF
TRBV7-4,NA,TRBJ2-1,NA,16,TGTGCAAGCAGCTTGTTGTGTATATCCACCTACAATGATCAGTTCTTC,CASSLLCISTYNDQFF
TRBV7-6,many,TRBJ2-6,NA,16,TGTGCCAGCAGCTTAATCCCGGAAGGTGGGGCCAACGTCCTGACTTTC,CASSLIPEGGANVLTF
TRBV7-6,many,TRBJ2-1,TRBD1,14,TGTGCCAGCAGCACTAGGACAGGGCGGAATGAGCAGTTCTTC,CASSTRTGRNEQFF
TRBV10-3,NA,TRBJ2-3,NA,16,TGTGCCATCAGGGGGGGGGGGGGGCGGGGTTCCGATACGCAGTATTTT,CAIRGGGGRGSDTQYF
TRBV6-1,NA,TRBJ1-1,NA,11,TGTGCCAGCAGTCCCGGACCCGGGGCTTTCTTT,CASSPGPGAFF
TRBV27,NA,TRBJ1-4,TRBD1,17,TGTGCCAGCAGTGCGACAGGGAAGGGGGCAACTAATGAAAAACTGTTTTTT,CASSATGKGATNEKLFF
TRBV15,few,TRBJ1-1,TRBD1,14,TGTGCCACCAGCAGGGCGGACAGGGAGGCTGAAGCTTTCTTT,CATSRADREAEAFF
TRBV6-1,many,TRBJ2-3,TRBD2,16,TGTGCCAGCAGTGACCGCCCAGCGGGGTTGACAGATACGCAGTATTTT,CASSDRPAGLTDTQYF
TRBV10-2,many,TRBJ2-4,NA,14,TGCGCCAGCAGTGAGTCTCGGGCGAAAAACATTCAGTACTTC,CASSESRAKNIQYF
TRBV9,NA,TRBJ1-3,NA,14,TGTGCCAGCAGCGTATCAGACTCTGGAAACACCATATATTTT,CASSVSDSGNTIYF
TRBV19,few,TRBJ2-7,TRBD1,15,TGTGCCAGTAGTATAGTCTCCGGGACAGTAGGCGAGCAGTACTTC,CASSIVSGTVGEQYF
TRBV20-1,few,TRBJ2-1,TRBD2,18,TGCAGTGCTAGAGCCGCGGGACTAGCGGGGGGATCCTACAATGAGCAGTTCTTC,CSARAAGLAGGSYNEQFF
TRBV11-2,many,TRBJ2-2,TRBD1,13,TGTGCCACGGGACAGGGGAATACCGGGGAGCTGTTTTTT,CATGQGNTGELFF
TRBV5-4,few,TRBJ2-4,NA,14,TGTGCCATCCCTCGCGAGGTAGCCAAAAACATTCAGTACTTC,CAIPREVAKNIQYF
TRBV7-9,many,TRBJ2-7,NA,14,TGTGCCAGCAGCCCTATTCTCGGATCCTACGAGCAGTACTTC,CASSPILGSYEQYF
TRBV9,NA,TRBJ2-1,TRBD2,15,TGTGCCAGCAGCACCCGACTAGCAGGATCCAATGAGCAGTTCTTC,CASSTRLAGSNEQFF
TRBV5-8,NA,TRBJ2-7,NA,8,TGTGCCAGCACCCTGCAGTACTTC,CASTLQYF
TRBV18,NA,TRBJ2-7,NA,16,TGTGCCAGCTCAGGTCTGTCGGGAGCGTTACCCTACGAGCAGTACTTC,CASSGLSGALPYEQYF
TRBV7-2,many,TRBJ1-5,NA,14,TGTGCCAGCAGCTGGGGGGGGGCGAGTCAGCCCCAGCATTTT,CASSWGGASQPQHF
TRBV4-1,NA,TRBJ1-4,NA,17,TGCGCCAGCAGCCAAAAGATGGCAGGAGGGGGAAATGAAAAACTGTTTTTT,CASSQKMAGGGNEKLFF
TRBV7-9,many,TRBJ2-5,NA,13,TGTGCCAGCAGCTTTGCCAGGCAAGAGACCCAGTACTTC,CASSFARQETQYF
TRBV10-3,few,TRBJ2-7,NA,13,TGTGCCATCAGTGAACTTCCGGGCTACGAGCAGTACTTC,CAISELPGYEQYF
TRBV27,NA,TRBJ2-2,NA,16,TGTGCCAGCAGCTCGGTCTATTCCGCGAACACCGGGGAGCTGTTTTTT,CASSSVYSANTGELFF
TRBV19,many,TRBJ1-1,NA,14,TGTGCCAGTAGACCCTTCGGGCAGGTGCTTAAAGCTTTCTTT,CASRPFGQVLKAFF
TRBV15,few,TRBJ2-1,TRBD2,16,TGTGCCACCAGGGGGACTAGCGGAGCACTTTACAATGAGCAGTTCTTC,CATRGTSGALYNEQFF
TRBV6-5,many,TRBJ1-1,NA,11,TGTGCCAGCAGTCAGGGCTCTGAAGCTTTCTTT,CASSQGSEAFF
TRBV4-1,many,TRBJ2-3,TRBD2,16,TGCGCCAGCAGCCTTCCTAGCGGGGATCGTACAGATACGCAGTATTTT,CASSLPSGDRTDTQYF
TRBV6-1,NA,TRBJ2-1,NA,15,TGTGCCAGCCGTCGCTGGGGGGAGAGGGACAATGAGCAGTTCTTC,CASRRWGERDNEQFF
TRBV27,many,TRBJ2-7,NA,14,TGTGCCAGCAGTTTAAGAGCGGTTACCTACGAGCAGTACTTC,CASSLRAVTYEQYF
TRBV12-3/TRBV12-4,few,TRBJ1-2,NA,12,TGTGCCAGCAGCTTCCGCTACGATGGCTACACCTTC,CASSFRYDGYTF
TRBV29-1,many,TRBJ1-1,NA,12,TGCAGCGTTGAAGAGGGTTGGACTGAAGCTTTCTTT,CSVEEGWTEAFF
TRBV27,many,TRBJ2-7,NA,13,TGTGCCAGCAGCTTGTCGGCAGACTACGAGCAGTACTTC,CASSLSADYEQYF
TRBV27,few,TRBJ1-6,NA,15,TGTGCCAGCAGTCCCGGGACGGAGGGAGTTCTGGCCCTCCACTTT,CASSPGTEGVLALHF
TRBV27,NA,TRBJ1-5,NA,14,TGTGCCAGCAGTTTATCTACAGGGCCCTGGCCCCAGCATTTT,CASSLSTGPWPQHF
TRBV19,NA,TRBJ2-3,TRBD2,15,TGTGCCAGTACCACTGGAGGAGGGAGGGGAGATACGCAGTATTTT,CASTTGGGRGDTQYF